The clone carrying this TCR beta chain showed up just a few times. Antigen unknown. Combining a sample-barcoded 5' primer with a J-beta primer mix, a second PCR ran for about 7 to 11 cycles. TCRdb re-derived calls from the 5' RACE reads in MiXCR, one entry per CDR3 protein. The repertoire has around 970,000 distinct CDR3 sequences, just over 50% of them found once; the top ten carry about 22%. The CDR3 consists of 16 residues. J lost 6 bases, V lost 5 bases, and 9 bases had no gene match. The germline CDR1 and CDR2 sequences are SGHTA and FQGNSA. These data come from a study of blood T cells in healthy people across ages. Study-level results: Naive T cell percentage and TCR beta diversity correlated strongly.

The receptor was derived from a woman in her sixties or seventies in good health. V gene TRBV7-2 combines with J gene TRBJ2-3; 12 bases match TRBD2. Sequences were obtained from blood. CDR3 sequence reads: CASSLRTSGTADTQYF. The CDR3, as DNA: TGTGCCAGCAGCCTGAGGACTAGCGGGACGGCGGATACGCAGTATTTT. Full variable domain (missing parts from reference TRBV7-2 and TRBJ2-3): GAGVSQSPSNKVTEKGKDVELRCDPISGHTALYWYRQSLGQGLEFLIYFQGNSAPDKSGLPSDRFSAERTGGSVSTLTIQRTQQEDSAVYLCASSLRTSGTADTQYFGPGTRLTVL.